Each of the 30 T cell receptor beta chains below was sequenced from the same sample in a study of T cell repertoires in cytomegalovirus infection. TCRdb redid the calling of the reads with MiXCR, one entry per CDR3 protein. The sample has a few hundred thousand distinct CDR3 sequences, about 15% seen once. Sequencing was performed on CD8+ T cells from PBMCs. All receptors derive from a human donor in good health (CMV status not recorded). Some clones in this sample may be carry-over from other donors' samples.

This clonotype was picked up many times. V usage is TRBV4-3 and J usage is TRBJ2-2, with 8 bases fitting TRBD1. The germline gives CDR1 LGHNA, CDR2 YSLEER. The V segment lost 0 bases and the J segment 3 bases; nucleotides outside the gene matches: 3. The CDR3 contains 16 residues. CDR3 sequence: CASSQDQTGDTGELFF. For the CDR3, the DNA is TGCGCCAGCAGCCAAGATCAGACAGGGGACACCGGGGAGCTGTTTTTT.

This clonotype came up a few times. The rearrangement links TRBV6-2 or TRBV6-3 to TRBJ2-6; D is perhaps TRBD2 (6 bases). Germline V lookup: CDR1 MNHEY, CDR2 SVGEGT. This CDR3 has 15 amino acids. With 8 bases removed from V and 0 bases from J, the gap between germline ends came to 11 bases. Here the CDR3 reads CASQEGISGANVLTF. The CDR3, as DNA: TGTGCCAGCCAGGAGGGTATCTCTGGGGCCAACGTCCTGACTTTC.

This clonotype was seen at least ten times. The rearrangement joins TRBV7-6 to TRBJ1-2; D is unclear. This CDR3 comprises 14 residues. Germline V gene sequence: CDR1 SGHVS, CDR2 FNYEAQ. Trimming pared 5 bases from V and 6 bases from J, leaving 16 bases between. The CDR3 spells CASSLSAVSDGYTF. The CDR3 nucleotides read TGTGCCAGCAGCCTGAGCGCGGTATCTGATGGCTACACCTTC.

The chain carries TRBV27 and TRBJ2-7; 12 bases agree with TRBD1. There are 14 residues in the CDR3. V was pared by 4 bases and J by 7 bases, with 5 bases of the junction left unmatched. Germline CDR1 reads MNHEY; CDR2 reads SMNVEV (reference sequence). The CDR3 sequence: CASSSGTGGIEQYF. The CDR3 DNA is TGTGCCAGCAGTTCCGGGACAGGGGGCATTGAGCAGTACTTC.

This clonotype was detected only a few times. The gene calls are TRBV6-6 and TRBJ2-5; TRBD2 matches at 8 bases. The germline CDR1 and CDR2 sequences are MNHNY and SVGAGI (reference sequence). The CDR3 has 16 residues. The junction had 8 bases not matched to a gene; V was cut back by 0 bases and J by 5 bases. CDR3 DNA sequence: TGTGCCAGCAGTTACTCTGGCACTAGCGGTCAGGAGACCCAGTACTTC. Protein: CASSYSGTSGQETQYF.

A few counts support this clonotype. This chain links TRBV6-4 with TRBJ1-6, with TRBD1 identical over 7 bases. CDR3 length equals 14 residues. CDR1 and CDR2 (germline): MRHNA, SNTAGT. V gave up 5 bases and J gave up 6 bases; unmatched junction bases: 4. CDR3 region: CASSTGQSNSPLHF. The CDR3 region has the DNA TGTGCCAGCAGTACGGGACAGAGTAATTCACCCCTCCACTTT.

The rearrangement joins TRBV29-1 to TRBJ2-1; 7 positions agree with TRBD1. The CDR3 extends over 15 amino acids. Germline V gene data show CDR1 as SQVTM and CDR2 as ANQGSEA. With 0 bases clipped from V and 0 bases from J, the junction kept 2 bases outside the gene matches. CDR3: CSVEDRQGSYNEQFF. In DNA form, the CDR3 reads TGCAGCGTTGAAGATAGACAGGGCTCCTACAATGAGCAGTTCTTC.

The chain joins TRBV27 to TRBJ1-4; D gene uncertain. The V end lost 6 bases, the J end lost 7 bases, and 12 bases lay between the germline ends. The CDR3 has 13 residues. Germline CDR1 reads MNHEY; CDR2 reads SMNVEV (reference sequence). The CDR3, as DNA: TGTGCCAGCAGCGTAAGGCGGCCTGAAAAACTGTTTTTT. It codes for CASSVRRPEKLFF.

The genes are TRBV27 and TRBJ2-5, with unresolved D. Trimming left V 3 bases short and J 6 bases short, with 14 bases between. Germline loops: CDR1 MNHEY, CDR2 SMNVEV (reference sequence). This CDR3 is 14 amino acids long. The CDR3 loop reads CASSFLGSSKTQYF. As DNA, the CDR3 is TGTGCCAGCAGTTTCCTCGGCAGTTCGAAGACCCAGTACTTC.

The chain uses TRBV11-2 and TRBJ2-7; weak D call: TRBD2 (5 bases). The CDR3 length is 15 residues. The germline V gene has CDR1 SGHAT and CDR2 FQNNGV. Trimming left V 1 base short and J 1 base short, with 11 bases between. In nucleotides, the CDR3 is TGTGCCAGCAGCTTAGGCGGGCCTGATTCCTACGAGCAGTACTTC. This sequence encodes CASSLGGPDSYEQYF. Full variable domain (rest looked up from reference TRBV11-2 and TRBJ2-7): EAGVAQSPRYKIIEKRQSVAFWCNPISGHATLYWYQQILGQGPKLLIQFQNNGVVDDSQLPKDRFSAERLKGVDSTLKIQPAKLEDSAVYLCASSLGGPDSYEQYFGPGTRLTVT.

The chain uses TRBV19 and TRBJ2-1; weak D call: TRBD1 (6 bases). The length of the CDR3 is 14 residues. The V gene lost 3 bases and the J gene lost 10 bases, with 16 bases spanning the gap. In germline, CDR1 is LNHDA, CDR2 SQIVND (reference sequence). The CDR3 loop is CASSITGPYPEQFF. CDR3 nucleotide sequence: TGTGCCAGTAGTATCACAGGGCCCTACCCCGAGCAGTTCTTC.

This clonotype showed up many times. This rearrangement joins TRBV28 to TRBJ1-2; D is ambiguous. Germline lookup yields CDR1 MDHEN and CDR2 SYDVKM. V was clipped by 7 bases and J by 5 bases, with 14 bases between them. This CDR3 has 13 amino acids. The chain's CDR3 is CASTHSAEYGYTF. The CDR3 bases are TGTGCCAGCACCCACTCTGCGGAGTATGGCTACACCTTC.

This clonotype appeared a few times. CDR3 residues: CASSSRVAGSSYEQYF. The CDR3 DNA is TGTGCCAGCAGTTCCCGGGTCGCGGGGAGCTCCTACGAGCAGTACTTC. The rearrangement links TRBV28 to TRBJ2-7; TRBD2 might be the D (6 bases). Looked up from germline, CDR1 is MDHEN and CDR2 is SYDVKM. CDR3 length equals 16 residues. V was cut by 4 bases and J by 0 bases, with 16 bases left in between.

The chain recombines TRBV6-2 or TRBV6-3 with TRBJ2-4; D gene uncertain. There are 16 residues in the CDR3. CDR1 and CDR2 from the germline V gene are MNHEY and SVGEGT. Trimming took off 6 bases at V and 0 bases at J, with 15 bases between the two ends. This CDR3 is CASRPVKELAKNIQYF. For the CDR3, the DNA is TGTGCCAGCAGACCCGTTAAGGAACTAGCCAAAAACATTCAGTACTTC.

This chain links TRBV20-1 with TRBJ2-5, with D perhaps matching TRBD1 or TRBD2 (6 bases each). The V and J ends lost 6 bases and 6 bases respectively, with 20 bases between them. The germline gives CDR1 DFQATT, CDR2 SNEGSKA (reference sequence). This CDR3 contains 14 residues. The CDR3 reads CSAVEVGGGKTQYF. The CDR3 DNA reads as TGCAGTGCGGTAGAAGTGGGGGGCGGAAAGACCCAGTACTTC.

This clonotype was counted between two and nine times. The CDR3 loop reads CSARQGPYEQYF. Here the CDR3 DNA reads TGCAGCGCCCGACAGGGCCCGTACGAGCAGTACTTC. J is TRBJ2-7 and V is TRBV29-1; 7 bases are a match to TRBD1. V shed 7 bases, J shed 4 bases, and the junction held 7 bases outside the gene matches. CDR1 and CDR2 from the germline V gene are SQVTM and ANQGSEA. The CDR3 contains 12 residues.

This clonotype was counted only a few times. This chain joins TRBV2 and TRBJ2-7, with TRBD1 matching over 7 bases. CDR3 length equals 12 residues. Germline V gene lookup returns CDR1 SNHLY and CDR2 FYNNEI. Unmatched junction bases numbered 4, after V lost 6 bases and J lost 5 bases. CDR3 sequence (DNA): TGTGCCAGCAGGGGGACAGTGAACGAGCAGTACTTC. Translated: CASRGTVNEQYF.

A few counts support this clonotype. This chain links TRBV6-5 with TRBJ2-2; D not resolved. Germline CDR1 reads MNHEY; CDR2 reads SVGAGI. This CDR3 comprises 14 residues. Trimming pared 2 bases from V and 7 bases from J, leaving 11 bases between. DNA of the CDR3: TGTGCCAGCAGTTACCAAAGACGTATCGGGGAGCTGTTTTTT. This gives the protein CASSYQRRIGELFF.

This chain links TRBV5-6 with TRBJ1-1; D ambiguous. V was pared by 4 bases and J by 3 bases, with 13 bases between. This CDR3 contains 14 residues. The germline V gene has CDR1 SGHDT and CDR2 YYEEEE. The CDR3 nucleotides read TGTGCCAGCAGCGCCAGTGTTGGGTACACTGAAGCTTTCTTT. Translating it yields CASSASVGYTEAFF.

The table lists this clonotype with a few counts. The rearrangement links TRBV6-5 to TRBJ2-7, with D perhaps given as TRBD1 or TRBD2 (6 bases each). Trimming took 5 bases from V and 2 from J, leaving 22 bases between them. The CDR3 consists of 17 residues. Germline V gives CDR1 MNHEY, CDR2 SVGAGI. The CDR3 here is CASSPSSRGERTYEQYF. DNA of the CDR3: TGTGCCAGCAGTCCCTCATCGAGGGGGGAGCGTACCTACGAGCAGTACTTC.

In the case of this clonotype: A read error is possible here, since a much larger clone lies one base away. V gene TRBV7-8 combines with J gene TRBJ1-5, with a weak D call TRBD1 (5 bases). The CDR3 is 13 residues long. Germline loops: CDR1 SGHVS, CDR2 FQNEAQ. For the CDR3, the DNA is TGTGACAGTCAAAGAGGGGCCAATCAGCCCCAGCATTTT. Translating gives CDSQRGANQPQHF.

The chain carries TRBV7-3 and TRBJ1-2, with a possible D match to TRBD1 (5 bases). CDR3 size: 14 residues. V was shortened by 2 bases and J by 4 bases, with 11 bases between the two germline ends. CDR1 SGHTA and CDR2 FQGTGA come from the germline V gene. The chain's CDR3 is CASSLPGMGYGYTF. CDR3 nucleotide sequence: TGTGCCAGCAGCTTACCAGGGATGGGCTATGGCTACACCTTC.

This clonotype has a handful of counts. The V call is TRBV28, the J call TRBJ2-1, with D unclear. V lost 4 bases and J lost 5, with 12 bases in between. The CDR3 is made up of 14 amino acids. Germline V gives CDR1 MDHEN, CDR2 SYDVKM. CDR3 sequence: CASSSLTENNEQFF. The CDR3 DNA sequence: TGTGCCAGCAGTTCTCTGACGGAGAACAATGAGCAGTTCTTC. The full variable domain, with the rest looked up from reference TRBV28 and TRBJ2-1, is DVKVTQSSRYLVKRTGEKVFLECVQDMDHENMFWYRQDPGLGLRLIYFSYDVKMKEKGDIPEGYSVSREKKERFSLILESASTNQTSMYLCASSSLTENNEQFFGPGTRLTVL.

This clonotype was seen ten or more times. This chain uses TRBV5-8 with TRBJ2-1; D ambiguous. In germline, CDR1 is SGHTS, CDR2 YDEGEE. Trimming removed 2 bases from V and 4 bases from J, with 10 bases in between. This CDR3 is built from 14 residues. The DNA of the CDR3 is TGTGCCAGCAGCTTATTTACGACGTACAATGAGCAGTTCTTC. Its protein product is CASSLFTTYNEQFF.

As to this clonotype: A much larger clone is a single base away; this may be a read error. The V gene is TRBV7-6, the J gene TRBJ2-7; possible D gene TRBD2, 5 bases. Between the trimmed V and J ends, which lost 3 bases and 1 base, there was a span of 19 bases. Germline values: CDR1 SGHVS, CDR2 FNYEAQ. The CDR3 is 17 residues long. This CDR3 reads CASSFTSFGENSYEQYF. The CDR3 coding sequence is TGTGCCAGCAGCTTTACCTCGTTTGGGGAGAATTCCTACGAGCAGTACTTC.

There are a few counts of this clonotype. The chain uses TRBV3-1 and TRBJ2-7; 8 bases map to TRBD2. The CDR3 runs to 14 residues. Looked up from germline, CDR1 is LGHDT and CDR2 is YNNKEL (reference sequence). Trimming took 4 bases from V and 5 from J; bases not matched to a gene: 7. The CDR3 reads CASSPWAGGHEQYF. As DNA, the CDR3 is TGTGCCAGCAGCCCCTGGGCGGGGGGCCACGAGCAGTACTTC.

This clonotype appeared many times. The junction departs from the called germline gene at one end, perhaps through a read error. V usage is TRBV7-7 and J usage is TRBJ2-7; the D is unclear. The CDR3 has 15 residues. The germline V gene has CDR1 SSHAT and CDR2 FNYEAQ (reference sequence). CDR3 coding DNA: TGTGCTAGCAGCTTAGCATACGCCAGCTCCTACGAGCAGTACTTC. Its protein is CASSLAYASSYEQYF.

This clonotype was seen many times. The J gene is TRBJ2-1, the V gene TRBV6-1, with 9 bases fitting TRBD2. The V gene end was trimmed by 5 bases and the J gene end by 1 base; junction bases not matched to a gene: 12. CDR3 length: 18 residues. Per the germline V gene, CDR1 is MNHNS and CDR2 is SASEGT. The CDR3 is CASSFGGGAFGSYNEQFF. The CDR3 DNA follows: TGTGCCAGCAGTTTTGGCGGGGGGGCCTTCGGGTCCTACAATGAGCAGTTCTTC.

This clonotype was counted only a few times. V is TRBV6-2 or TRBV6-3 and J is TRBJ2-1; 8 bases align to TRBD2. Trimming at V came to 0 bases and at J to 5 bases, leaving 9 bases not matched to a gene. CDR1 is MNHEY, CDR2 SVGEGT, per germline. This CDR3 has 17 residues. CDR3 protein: CASSYSIAGRIDNEQFF. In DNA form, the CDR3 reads TGTGCCAGCAGTTACTCAATAGCGGGGAGGATCGACAATGAGCAGTTCTTC.

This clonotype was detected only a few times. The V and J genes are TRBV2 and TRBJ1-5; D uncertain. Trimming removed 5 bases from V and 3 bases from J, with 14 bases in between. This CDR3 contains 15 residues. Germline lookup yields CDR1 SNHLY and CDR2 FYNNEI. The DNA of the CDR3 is TGTGCCAGCAGTCCCGGACGGAGCTACAATCAGCCCCAGCATTTT. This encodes CASSPGRSYNQPQHF.